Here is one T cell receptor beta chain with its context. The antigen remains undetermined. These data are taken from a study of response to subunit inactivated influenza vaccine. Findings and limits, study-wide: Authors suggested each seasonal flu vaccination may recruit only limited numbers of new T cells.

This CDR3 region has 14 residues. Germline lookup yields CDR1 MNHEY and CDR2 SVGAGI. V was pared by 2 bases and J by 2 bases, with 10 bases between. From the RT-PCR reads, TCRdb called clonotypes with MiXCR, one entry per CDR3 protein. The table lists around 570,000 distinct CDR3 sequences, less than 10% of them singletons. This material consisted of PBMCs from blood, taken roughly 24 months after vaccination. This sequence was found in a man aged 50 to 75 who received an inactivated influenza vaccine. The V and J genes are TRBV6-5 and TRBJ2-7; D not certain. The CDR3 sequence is CASSYGGRPYEQYF. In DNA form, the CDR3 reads TGTGCCAGCAGTTACGGCGGCCGACCCTACGAGCAGTACTTC.